One and the same sample provided the 20 T cell receptor beta chains below, sequenced in a study of blood T cell repertoires in COVID-19. Profiled with immunoSEQ multiplex PCR; TCRdb holds only in-frame clones, not every one. The data contain more than 85,000 clones, about 88% of them singletons. The sequencing input was peripheral blood. The receptors here all came from a woman between 50 and 59 years old with acute or convalescent COVID-19.

The V and J genes are TRBV20-1 and TRBJ2-3, with 12 bases aligning to TRBD2. CDR3 length: 18 amino acids. Trimming at V came to 3 bases and at J to 3 bases, leaving 13 bases not matched to a gene. Germline V gene lookup returns CDR1 DFQATT and CDR2 SNEGSKA (reference sequence). In DNA, the CDR3 is TGCAGTGCTAGTAGGGGACTAGCGGGCCAACTAGGTACAGATACGCAGTATTTT. It translates to CSASRGLAGQLGTDTQYF.

The CDR3 bases are TGCAGCGTTGCTCAGGGAGGTCAAGGTCAGCCCCAGCATTTT. It specifies CSVAQGGQGQPQHF. The chain has TRBV29-1 and TRBJ1-5; possible D gene TRBD1, 5 bases. The ends were cut back, 4 bases at V and 6 bases at J, with 16 bases in the middle. Germline V gene sequence: CDR1 SQVTM, CDR2 ANQGSEA. The CDR3 extends over 14 amino acids.

The J gene is TRBJ2-2, the V gene TRBV24-1, with D perhaps TRBD2 (5 bases). This CDR3 contains 14 residues. Germline lookup yields CDR1 KGHDR and CDR2 SFDVKD. V was trimmed by 3 bases and J by 5 bases, leaving 9 bases between them. The DNA for the CDR3 is TGTGCCACCAGTGATCCCGGCGGGACCGGGGAGCTGTTTTTT. Amino acid sequence: CATSDPGGTGELFF.

This chain links TRBV11-2 with TRBJ2-1, with TRBD2 matching 7 bases. With 3 bases clipped from V and 0 bases from J, the junction kept 2 bases outside the gene matches. Germline loops: CDR1 SGHAT, CDR2 FQNNGV. The CDR3 contains 15 residues. Written as DNA, the CDR3 is TGTGCCAGCAGCTTGGGCGGGAGCTCCTACAATGAGCAGTTCTTC. It yields the protein CASSLGGSSYNEQFF.

The chain couples TRBV7-6 to TRBJ1-3; D unclear. The CDR3 runs 15 residues. Germline assignment: CDR1 SGHVS and CDR2 FNYEAQ. V was clipped by 4 bases and J by 7 bases, with 17 bases between them. CDR3 sequence reads: CASSSTSKEGNTIYF. Written as DNA, the CDR3 is TGTGCCAGCAGCTCCACTTCCAAGGAGGGCAACACCATATATTTT.

The CDR3 loop is CASSEAGQGPSGNTIYF. The CDR3, as DNA: TGTGCCAGCAGTGAAGCGGGACAGGGGCCCTCTGGAAACACCATATATTTT. This chain joins TRBV6-1 and TRBJ1-3; 10 bases align to TRBD1. The CDR3 length is 17 residues. Germline V gene lookup returns CDR1 MNHNS and CDR2 SASEGT. V lost 0 bases, J lost 0 bases, and 2 bases stayed unmatched.

The table lists this clone with a count of one. The rearrangement joins TRBV7-2 to TRBJ1-5; the match to TRBD1 covers 8 bases. After removal of 5 bases from V and 3 bases from J, the junction contained 3 bases not matched to a gene. CDR1 and CDR2 (germline): SGHTA, FQGNSA. The CDR3 extends over 14 amino acids. The CDR3 spells CASSPGQVNQPQHF. The CDR3 bases are TGTGCCAGCAGCCCGGGACAGGTCAATCAGCCCCAGCATTTT. Drawing the rest from reference TRBV7-2 and TRBJ1-5, the complete variable domain is GAGVSQSPSNKVTEKGKDVELRCDPISGHTALYWYRQSLGQGLEFLIYFQGNSAPDKSGLPSDRFSAERTGGSVSTLTIQRTQQEDSAVYLCASSPGQVNQPQHFGDGTRLSIL.

The chain couples TRBV10-3 to TRBJ1-1; 7 bases fit TRBD1. This CDR3 comprises 14 residues. Germline CDR1 is ENHRY and CDR2 is SYGVKD. V gave up 7 bases and J gave up 6 bases; unmatched junction bases: 11. The DNA for the CDR3 is TGTGCCATCAAAGCGACAGGGAAGGGCTCTGAAGCTTTCTTT. Protein: CAIKATGKGSEAFF.

This clone was seen just once. The rearrangement uses TRBV19 and TRBJ2-7; D is unclear. The CDR3 contains 14 residues. V was cut by 4 bases and J by 12 bases, with 22 bases left in between. The V gene's germline CDR1 is LNHDA and CDR2 SQIVND (reference sequence). The CDR3 DNA is TGTGCCAGTAGTACCGACCCGACATCCCTCCGAAGGTACTTC. Its translation: CASSTDPTSLRRYF.

This chain uses TRBV3-1 (or the pseudogene TRBV3-2) with TRBJ2-3, with 13 bases fitting TRBD2. Germline V gives CDR1 LGHDT, CDR2 YNNKEL (reference sequence). This CDR3 comprises 15 residues. The trim removed 5 bases at V and 7 bases at J, leaving 6 bases unmatched. The CDR3 reads CASSGLAGVGNTQYF. The CDR3, as DNA: TGTGCCAGCAGCGGACTAGCGGGAGTAGGAAATACGCAGTATTTT.

The chain combines TRBV28 with TRBJ1-6, with unresolved D. In germline, CDR1 is MDHEN, CDR2 SYDVKM. Trimming shortened V by 7 bases and J by 6 bases, and 4 bases separated the two germline ends. The CDR3 contains 11 residues. The CDR3 here is CASKSNSPLHF. CDR3 DNA: TGTGCCAGCAAGAGTAATTCACCCCTCCACTTT.

The chain uses TRBV10-3 and TRBJ2-7; no reliable D call. This CDR3 has 14 amino acids. Germline values: CDR1 ENHRY, CDR2 SYGVKD. V lost 0 bases and J lost 2, with 8 bases in between. The CDR3 protein is CAISESPPAYEQYF. In DNA, the CDR3 is TGTGCCATCAGTGAGTCCCCCCCAGCCTACGAGCAGTACTTC.

The chain is built from TRBV3-1 (or the pseudogene TRBV3-2) and TRBJ1-2; D is unclear. Germline loops: CDR1 LGHDT, CDR2 YNNKEL (reference sequence). This CDR3 comprises 14 residues. The V end was cut by 4 bases, the J end by 6 bases, with 15 bases between. CDR3 amino acids: CASSLLPVGDGYTF. DNA for the CDR3: TGTGCCAGCAGCCTCCTACCGGTCGGGGATGGCTACACCTTC.

The table lists this clone with a count of one. The CDR3 reads CASSPGTGFDEQFF. In DNA form, the CDR3 reads TGTGCCAGCAGCCCCGGGACAGGGTTCGATGAGCAGTTCTTC. The chain couples TRBV6-5 to TRBJ2-1; 9 bases align to TRBD1. The germline V gene has CDR1 MNHEY and CDR2 SVGAGI. CDR3 length: 14 amino acids. Germline trimming cut 6 bases from V and 8 bases from J; bases unmatched to any gene: 8.

The rearrangement links TRBV30 to TRBJ2-1; TRBD2 is a possible D gene (6 bases). The ends were cut back, 4 bases at V and 8 bases at J, with 9 bases in the middle. The CDR3 runs 11 residues. Germline CDR1 and CDR2: GTSNPN and SVGIG (reference sequence). Here the CDR3 reads CAWKSGHEQFF. In DNA form, the CDR3 reads TGTGCCTGGAAGAGCGGGCATGAGCAGTTCTTC.

The chain employs TRBV5-1 and TRBJ2-7; perhaps TRBD2 as D (6 bases). With 3 bases removed from V and 7 bases from J, the gap between germline ends came to 20 bases. Germline V CDR1 and CDR2: SGHRS, YFSETQ. The length of the CDR3 is 15 residues. The CDR3 loop is CASSWVIGTGEEQYF. CDR3 sequence (DNA): TGCGCCAGCAGCTGGGTGATTGGGACTGGTGAAGAGCAGTACTTC.

The chain uses TRBV5-1 and TRBJ2-5; D uncertain. The ends were cut back, 2 bases at V and 2 bases at J, with 7 bases in the middle. Germline CDR1 SGHRS, CDR2 YFSETQ. CDR3 length equals 13 residues. This CDR3 is CASSLMQQETQYF. The CDR3 DNA reads as TGCGCCAGCAGCTTAATGCAGCAAGAGACCCAGTACTTC. Together with reference TRBV5-1 and TRBJ2-5, the CDR3 gives the full variable domain: KAGVTQTPRYLIKTRGQQVTLSCSPISGHRSVSWYQQTPGQGLQFLFEYFSETQRNKGNFPGRFSGRQFSNSRSEMNVSTLELGDSALYLCASSLMQQETQYFGPGTRLLVL.

CDR3 sequence reads: CASSLRAGKGVEQYF. The CDR3 DNA sequence: TGTGCCAGCAGTTTGAGGGCAGGGAAGGGGGTCGAGCAGTACTTC. V usage is TRBV27 and J usage is TRBJ2-7; TRBD1 might be the D (6 bases). CDR1 MNHEY and CDR2 SMNVEV come from the germline V gene (reference sequence). Trimming took off 3 bases at V and 6 bases at J, with 18 bases between the two ends. This CDR3 is built from 15 residues.

This rearrangement joins TRBV15 to TRBJ2-3; the match to TRBD1 covers 10 bases. Trimming cost V 5 bases and J 7 bases; bases outside gene matches: 12. The CDR3 is 16 residues long. Germline V lookup: CDR1 LNHNV, CDR2 YYDKDF (reference sequence). In DNA form, the CDR3 reads TGTGCCACCAGCCAAATTGGACAGGGGGAAGATTATACGCAGTATTTT. This encodes CATSQIGQGEDYTQYF. The full variable domain, rest sourced from reference TRBV15 and TRBJ2-3, is DAMVIQNPRYQVTQFGKPVTLSCSQTLNHNVMYWYQQKSSQAPKLLFHYYDKDFNNEADTPDNFQSRRPNTSFCFLDIRSPGLGDTAMYLCATSQIGQGEDYTQYFGPGTRLTVL.

This clone showed up just a few times. The rearrangement uses TRBV5-6 and TRBJ1-5; 7 bases agree with TRBD1. V shed 0 bases, J shed 4 bases, and the junction held 4 bases outside the gene matches. CDR1 SGHDT and CDR2 YYEEEE come from the germline V gene. The CDR3 loop spans 15 amino acids. This CDR3 is CASSLAGQVNQPQHF. In DNA form, the CDR3 reads TGTGCCAGCAGCTTGGCCGGACAGGTAAATCAGCCCCAGCATTTT.